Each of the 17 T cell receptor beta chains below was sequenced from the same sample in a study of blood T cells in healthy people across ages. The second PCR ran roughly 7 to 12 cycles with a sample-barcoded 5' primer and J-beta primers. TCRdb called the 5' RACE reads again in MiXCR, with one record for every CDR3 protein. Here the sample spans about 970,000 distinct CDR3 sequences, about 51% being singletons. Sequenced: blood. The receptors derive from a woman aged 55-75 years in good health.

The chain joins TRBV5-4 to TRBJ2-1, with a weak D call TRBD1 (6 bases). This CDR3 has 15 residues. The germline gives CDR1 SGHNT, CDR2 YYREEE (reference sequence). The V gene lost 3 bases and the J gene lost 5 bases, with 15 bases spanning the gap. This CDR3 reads CASSSEGRGDNEQFF. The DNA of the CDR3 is TGTGCCAGCAGCTCGGAAGGCAGGGGCGACAATGAGCAGTTCTTC.

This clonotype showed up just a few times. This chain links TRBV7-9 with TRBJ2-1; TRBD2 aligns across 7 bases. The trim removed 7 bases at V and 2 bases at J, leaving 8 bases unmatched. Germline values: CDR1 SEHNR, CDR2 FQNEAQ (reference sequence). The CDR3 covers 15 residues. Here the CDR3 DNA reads TGTGCCAGCAACTTCCAAAGCGGGACCTACAATGAGCAGTTCTTC. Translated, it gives CASNFQSGTYNEQFF.

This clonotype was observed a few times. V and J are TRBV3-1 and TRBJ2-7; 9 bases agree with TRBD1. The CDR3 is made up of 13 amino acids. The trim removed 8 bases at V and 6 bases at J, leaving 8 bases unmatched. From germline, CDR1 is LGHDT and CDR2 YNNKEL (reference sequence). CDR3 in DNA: TGTGCCAGCGGGCGGACAGGGGTATGCGAGCAGTACTTC. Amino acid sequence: CASGRTGVCEQYF.

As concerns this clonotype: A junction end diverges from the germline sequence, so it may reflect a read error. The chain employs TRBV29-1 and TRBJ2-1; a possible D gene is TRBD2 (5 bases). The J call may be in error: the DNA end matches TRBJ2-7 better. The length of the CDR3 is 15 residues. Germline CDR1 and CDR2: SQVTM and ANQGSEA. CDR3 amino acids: CGVKASPSSYNEQYF. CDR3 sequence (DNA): TGCGGCGTTAAAGCCTCCCCTAGCTCCTACAATGAGCAGTACTTC.

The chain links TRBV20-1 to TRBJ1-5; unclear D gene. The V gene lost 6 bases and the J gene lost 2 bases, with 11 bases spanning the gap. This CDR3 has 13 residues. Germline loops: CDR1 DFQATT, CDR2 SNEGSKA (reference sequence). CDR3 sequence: CSANRGGNQPQHF. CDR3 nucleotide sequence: TGCAGTGCGAACAGAGGTGGCAATCAGCCCCAGCATTTT.

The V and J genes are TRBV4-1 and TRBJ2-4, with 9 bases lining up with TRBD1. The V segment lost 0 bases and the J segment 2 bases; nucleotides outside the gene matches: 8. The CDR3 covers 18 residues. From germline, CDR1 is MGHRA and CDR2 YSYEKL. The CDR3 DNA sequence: TGCGCCAGCAGCCAAGATAGGGCGGGACAGGGACCCAAAAACATTCAGTACTTC. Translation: CASSQDRAGQGPKNIQYF.

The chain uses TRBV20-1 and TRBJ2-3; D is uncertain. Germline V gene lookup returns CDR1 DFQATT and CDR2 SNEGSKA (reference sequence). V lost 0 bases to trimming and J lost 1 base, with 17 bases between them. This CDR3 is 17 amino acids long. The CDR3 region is CSARDLGLAEGTDTQYF. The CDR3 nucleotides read TGCAGTGCTAGAGACCTTGGCCTGGCAGAAGGCACAGATACGCAGTATTTT.

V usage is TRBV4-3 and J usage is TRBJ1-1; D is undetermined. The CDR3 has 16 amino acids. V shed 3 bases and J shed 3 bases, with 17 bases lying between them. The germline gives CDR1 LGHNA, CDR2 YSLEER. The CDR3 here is CASSQETPPRDTEAFF. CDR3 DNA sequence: TGCGCCAGCAGCCAGGAGACCCCTCCGAGGGACACTGAAGCTTTCTTT.

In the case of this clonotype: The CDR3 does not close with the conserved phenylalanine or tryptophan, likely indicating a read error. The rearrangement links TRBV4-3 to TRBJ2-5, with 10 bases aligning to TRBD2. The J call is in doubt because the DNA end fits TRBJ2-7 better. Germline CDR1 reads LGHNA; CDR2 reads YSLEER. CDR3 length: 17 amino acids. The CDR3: CASSQVIAGGRPYEQYI. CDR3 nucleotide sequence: TGCGCCAGCAGCCAAGTAATAGCGGGAGGCCGTCCCTACGAGCAGTACATC.

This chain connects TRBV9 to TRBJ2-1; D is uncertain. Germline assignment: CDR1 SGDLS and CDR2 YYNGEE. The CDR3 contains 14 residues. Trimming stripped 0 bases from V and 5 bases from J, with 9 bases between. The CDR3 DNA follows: TGTGCCAGCAGCGTAGCGAGATTCAACAATGAGCAGTTCTTC. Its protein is CASSVARFNNEQFF.

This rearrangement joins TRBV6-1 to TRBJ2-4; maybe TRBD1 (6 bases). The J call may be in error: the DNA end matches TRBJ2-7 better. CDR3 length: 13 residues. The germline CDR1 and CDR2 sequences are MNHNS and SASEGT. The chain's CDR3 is CASLGDTPYEQYF. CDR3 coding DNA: TGTGCCAGCTTGGGGGACACCCCCTACGAGCAGTACTTC.

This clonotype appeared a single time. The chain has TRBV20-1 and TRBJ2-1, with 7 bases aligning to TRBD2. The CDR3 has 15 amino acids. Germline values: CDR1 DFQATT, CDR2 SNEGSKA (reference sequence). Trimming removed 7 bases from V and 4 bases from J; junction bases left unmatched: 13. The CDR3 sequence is CSVPLGGSTYNEQFF. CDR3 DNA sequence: TGCAGTGTCCCTTTGGGCGGGAGTACGTACAATGAGCAGTTCTTC.

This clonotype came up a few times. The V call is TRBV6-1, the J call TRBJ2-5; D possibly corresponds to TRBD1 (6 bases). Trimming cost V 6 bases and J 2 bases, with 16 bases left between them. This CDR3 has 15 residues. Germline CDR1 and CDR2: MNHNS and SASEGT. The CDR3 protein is CASRRGGPKQETQYF. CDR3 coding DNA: TGTGCCAGCAGAAGAGGGGGACCGAAACAAGAGACCCAGTACTTC.

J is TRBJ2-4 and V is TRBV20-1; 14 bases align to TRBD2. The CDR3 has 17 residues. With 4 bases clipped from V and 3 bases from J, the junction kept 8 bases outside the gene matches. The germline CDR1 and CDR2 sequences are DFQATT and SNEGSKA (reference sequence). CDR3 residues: CSATPGLAGDRKNIQYF. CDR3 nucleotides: TGCAGTGCTACCCCGGGACTAGCGGGAGATCGCAAAAACATTCAGTACTTC.

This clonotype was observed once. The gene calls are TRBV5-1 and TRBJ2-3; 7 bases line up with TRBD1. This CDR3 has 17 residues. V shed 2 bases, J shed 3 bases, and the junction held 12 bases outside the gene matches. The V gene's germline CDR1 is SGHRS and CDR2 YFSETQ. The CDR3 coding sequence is TGCGCCAGCAGCTTATCGCCTTGGACAGGTTGGACAGATACGCAGTATTTT. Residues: CASSLSPWTGWTDTQYF.

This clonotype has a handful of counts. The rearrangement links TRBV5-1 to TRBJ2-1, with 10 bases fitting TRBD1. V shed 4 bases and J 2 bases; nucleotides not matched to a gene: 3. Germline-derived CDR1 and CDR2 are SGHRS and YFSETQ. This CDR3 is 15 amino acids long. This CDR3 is CASSGGQGAYNEQFF. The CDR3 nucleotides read TGCGCCAGCAGCGGCGGACAGGGGGCCTACAATGAGCAGTTCTTC.

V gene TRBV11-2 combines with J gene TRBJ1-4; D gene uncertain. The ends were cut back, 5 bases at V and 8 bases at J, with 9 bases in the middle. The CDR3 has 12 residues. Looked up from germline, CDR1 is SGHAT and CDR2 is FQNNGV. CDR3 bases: TGTGCCAGCAGCCCAGGAGGGGAAAAACTGTTTTTT. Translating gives CASSPGGEKLFF.